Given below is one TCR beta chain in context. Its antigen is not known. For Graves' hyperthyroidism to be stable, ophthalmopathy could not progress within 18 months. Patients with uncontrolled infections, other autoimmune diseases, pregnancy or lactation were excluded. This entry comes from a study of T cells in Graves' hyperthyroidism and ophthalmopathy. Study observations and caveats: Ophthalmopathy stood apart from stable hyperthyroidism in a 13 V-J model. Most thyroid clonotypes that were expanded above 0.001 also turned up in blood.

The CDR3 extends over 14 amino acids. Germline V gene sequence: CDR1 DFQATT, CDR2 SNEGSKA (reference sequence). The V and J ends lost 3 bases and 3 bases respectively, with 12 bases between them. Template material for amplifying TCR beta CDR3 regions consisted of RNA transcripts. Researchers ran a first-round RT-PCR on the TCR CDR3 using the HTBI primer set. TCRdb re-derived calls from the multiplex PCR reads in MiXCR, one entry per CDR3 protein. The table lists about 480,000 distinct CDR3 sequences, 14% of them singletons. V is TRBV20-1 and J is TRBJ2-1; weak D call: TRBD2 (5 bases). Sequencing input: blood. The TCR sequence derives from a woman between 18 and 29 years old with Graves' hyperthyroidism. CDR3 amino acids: CSASLMAGYNEQFF. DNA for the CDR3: TGCAGTGCTAGTTTGATGGCGGGCTACAATGAGCAGTTCTTC.